These 2 T cell receptor beta chains share one sample of origin, sequenced in a study of blood T cells in healthy people across ages. A second roughly 6 to 12 cycle PCR used barcoded and J-beta primers. TCRdb re-derived calls from the 5' RACE reads in MiXCR, one entry per CDR3 protein. The repertoire holds hundreds of thousands of distinct CDR3 sequences, with roughly 44% as singletons. Specimen: blood. These receptors originate from a man between 60 and 75 years old in good health.

The chain has TRBV4-3 and TRBJ1-2; a possible D gene is TRBD1 (6 bases). Trimming removed 0 bases at V and 3 bases at J, with 14 bases between. The CDR3 has 16 residues. CDR1 and CDR2 from the germline V gene are LGHNA and YSLEER. CDR3 in amino acids: CASSQETTGFDYGYTF. CDR3 nucleotide sequence: TGCGCCAGCAGCCAAGAAACGACAGGATTCGACTATGGCTACACCTTC.

This clonotype showed up just a few times. This chain connects TRBV5-5 to TRBJ2-1; possibly TRBD2 for D (5 bases). Germline V gives CDR1 SGHKS, CDR2 YYEKEE (reference sequence). The CDR3 has 12 amino acids. The V end was cut by 5 bases, the J end by 8 bases, with 11 bases between. CDR3 in amino acids: CASRARGYEQFF. The DNA for the CDR3 is TGTGCCAGCAGGGCCCGAGGGTATGAGCAGTTCTTC.